These T cell receptor beta chains were read from a single sample in a study of CD8 T cells in ankylosing spondylitis. TCRdb recomputed calls from the 5' RACE reads with MiXCR, one row per CDR3 protein. The sample shows tens of thousands of distinct CDR3 sequences, under 30% of them seen only once. Source material: blood, either unsorted or a sorted T cell fraction (not recorded which). All receptors come from a male donor with ankylosing spondylitis or in good health (not recorded which). Each CDR3 is given with its conserved first and last residue. Fields, in order: D gene, V gene, J gene, clone size, CDR3 protein, CDR3 DNA. The D gene is left open where the match is weak. Only part of the rows carry a size: once, few, many, or a class if the clone is expanded.

-	TRBV12-3/TRBV12-4	TRBJ2-7	-	CASSFSEIYEQYF	TGTGCCAGCAGTTTTTCCGAGATCTACGAGCAGTACTTC
TRBD1	TRBV19	TRBJ1-5	-	CASRSGQGAQPQHF	TGTGCCAGTAGATCCGGACAGGGTGCTCAGCCCCAGCATTTT
TRBD1	TRBV4-1	TRBJ1-1	-	CASSQDRQGWTEAFF	TGCGCCAGCAGCCAAGATCGACAGGGGTGGACTGAAGCTTTCTTT
TRBD1	TRBV7-9	TRBJ2-7	-	CASSTGGISYEQYF	TGTGCCAGCAGCACAGGGGGTATTTCCTACGAGCAGTACTTC
-	TRBV18	TRBJ2-5	few	CASSPPFGAQETQYF	TGTGCCAGCTCACCACCGTTCGGGGCCCAAGAGACCCAGTACTTC
-	TRBV7-8	TRBJ2-3	many	CASSFLLGGTDTQYF	TGTGCCAGCAGCTTTTTATTGGGGGGCACAGATACGCAGTATTTT
TRBD2	TRBV11-2	TRBJ2-7	few	CASSLFPRGGRGYEQYF	TGTGCCAGCAGCTTATTTCCCCGCGGGGGGCGCGGATACGAGCAGTACTTC
-	TRBV6-1	TRBJ1-5	-	CASSGAGRLQPQHF	TGTGCCAGCAGTGGGGCAGGGCGCCTTCAGCCCCAGCATTTT
TRBD1	TRBV5-4	TRBJ1-1	-	CASSWTPTGPDTEAFF	TGTGCCAGCAGCTGGACCCCGACAGGGCCGGACACTGAAGCTTTCTTT
TRBD1	TRBV7-2	TRBJ1-5	-	CASSPGTVSNQPQHF	TGTGCCAGCAGCCCAGGGACAGTTAGCAATCAGCCCCAGCATTTT
-	TRBV29-1	TRBJ2-1	-	CSVEADSNEQFF	TGCAGCGTTGAAGCCGATTCCAATGAGCAGTTCTTC
-	TRBV20-1	TRBJ2-2	-	CSAPTVNTGELFF	TGCAGTGCCCCGACAGTGAACACCGGGGAGCTGTTTTTT
TRBD1	TRBV20-1	TRBJ1-2	few	CSARTGWGYTF	TGCAGTGCCCGGACAGGCTGGGGCTACACCTTC
TRBD1	TRBV5-1	TRBJ1-5	-	CASSLEGGGNQPQHF	TGCGCCAGCAGCTTGGAAGGGGGCGGCAATCAGCCCCAGCATTTT
-	TRBV7-9	TRBJ2-7	-	CASSSGRANEQYF	TGTGCCAGCAGCTCGGGACGCGCTAACGAGCAGTACTTC
TRBD1	TRBV5-1	TRBJ2-1	-	CASSLVRDRGWNEQFF	TGCGCCAGCAGCTTGGTACGGGACAGGGGTTGGAATGAGCAGTTCTTC
-	TRBV9	TRBJ2-1	-	CASPPRYQFQFF	TGTGCCAGCCCCCCTCGATACCAATTTCAGTTCTTC
TRBD1	TRBV27	TRBJ1-5	-	CASSFGTGGGNQPQHF	TGTGCCAGCAGTTTTGGGACAGGGGGAGGCAATCAGCCCCAGCATTTT
-	TRBV5-1	TRBJ2-3	-	CASSQQSPTDTQYF	TGCGCCAGCAGCCAGCAGTCCCCCACAGATACGCAGTATTTT
-	TRBV20-1	TRBJ1-2	-	CSARVGYKTRIYGYTF	TGCAGTGCTAGAGTCGGATACAAGACTAGAATTTATGGCTACACCTTC
TRBD2	TRBV29-1	TRBJ2-2	-	CSVTSGRYKTGELFF	TGCAGCGTTACTAGCGGGAGGTACAAAACCGGGGAGCTGTTTTTT
-	TRBV20-1	TRBJ1-3	-	CSAREGSSGIGNTIYF	TGCAGTGCTAGAGAAGGGAGCTCTGGAATCGGAAACACCATATATTTT